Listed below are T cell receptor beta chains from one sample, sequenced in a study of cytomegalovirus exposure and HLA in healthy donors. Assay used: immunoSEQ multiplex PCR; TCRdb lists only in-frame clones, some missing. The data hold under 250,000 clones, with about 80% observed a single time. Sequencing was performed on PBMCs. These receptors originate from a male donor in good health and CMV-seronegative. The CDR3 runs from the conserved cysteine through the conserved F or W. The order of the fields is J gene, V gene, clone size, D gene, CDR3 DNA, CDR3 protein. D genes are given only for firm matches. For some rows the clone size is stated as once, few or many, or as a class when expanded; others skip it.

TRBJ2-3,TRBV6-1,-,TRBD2,TGTGCCAGCAGTGTTTTCCTAGCGGGGCGCAGCACAGATACGCAGTATTTT,CASSVFLAGRSTDTQYF
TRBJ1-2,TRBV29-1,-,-,TGCAGCGTAGACCAGGGTGGCTATGGCTACACCTTC,CSVDQGGYGYTF
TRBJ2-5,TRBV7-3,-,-,TGTGCCAGCTCTCGGGGGGCGCGGGAGACCCAGTACTTC,CASSRGARETQYF
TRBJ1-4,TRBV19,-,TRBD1,TGTGCCAGTAGTGTTGGGACAGGAGGTAAACTGTTTTTT,CASSVGTGGKLFF
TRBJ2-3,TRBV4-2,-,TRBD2,TGTGCCAGCAGACCCGGGGGGGCGGGCCAGGCAGATACGCAGTATTTT,CASRPGGAGQADTQYF
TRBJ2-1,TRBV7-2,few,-,TGTGCCAGCCCATCCGGGGGGCAGGGTGAGCAGTTCTTC,CASPSGGQGEQFF
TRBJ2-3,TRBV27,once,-,TGTGCCAGCACCAGTACAGATACGCAGTATTTT,CASTSTDTQYF
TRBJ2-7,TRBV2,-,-,TGTGCCAGCAGTGAACAGGGGACACTTTACGAGCAGTACTTC,CASSEQGTLYEQYF
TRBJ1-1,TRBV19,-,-,TGTGCCAGTACCTCTATCATGATGAACACTGAAGCTTTCTTT,CASTSIMMNTEAFF
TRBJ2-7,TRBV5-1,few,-,TGCGCCAGCAGCTTGGGGCAGGCAAACGAGCAGTACTTC,CASSLGQANEQYF
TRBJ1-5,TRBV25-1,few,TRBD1,TGTGCCAGCAGTGGAGCAGGGGGAGATCAGCCCCAGCATTTT,CASSGAGGDQPQHF
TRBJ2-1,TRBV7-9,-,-,TGTGCCAGCAGCTTAAAGGGCACGGAGGAGAATGAGCAGTTCTTC,CASSLKGTEENEQFF
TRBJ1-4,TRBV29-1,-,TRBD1,TGCAGCGTTGAAATTAGACGTTCAGGGGGCGTTGGTGAAAAACTGTTTTTT,CSVEIRRSGGVGEKLFF
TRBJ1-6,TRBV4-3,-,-,TGCGCCAGCAGCCAGAAAGACAGTTATAATTCACCCCTCCACTTT,CASSQKDSYNSPLHF
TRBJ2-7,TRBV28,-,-,TGTGCCAGCAGTTCGGGGGTGAACGAGCAGTACTTC,CASSSGVNEQYF
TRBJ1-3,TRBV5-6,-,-,TGTGCCAGCAGCTCCCCAGGGGTCTCTGGAAACACCATATATTTT,CASSSPGVSGNTIYF
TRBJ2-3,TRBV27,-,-,TGTGCCAGCAGTTCTTTAAGGACATTTACAGATACGCAGTATTTT,CASSSLRTFTDTQYF
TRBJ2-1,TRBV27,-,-,TGTGCCAGCAGTTTATCAGGAGGCTACAATGAGCAGTTCTTC,CASSLSGGYNEQFF
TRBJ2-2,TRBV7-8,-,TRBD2,TGTGCCAGCAGCCCTGGACTAGCGGCGACCGGGGAGCTGTTTTTT,CASSPGLAATGELFF
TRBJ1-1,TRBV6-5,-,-,TGTGCCAGCAGTTACGTCCGCAGGCAGAACACTGAAGCTTTCTTT,CASSYVRRQNTEAFF
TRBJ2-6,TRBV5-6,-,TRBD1,TGTGCCAGCAGCCGACAGGGGGGCCTGACTTTC,CASSRQGGLTF
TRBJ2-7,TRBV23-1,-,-,TGCGCCAGCAGTCAATCAGAGGTGCAGTACTTC,CASSQSEVQYF
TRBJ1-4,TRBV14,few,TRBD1,TGTGCCAGCAGCCAAGATAAGGGGACAGCTAATGAAAAACTGTTTTTT,CASSQDKGTANEKLFF
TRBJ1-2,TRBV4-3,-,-,TGCGCCAGCAGCCCTGACGGGGGACTACAGATTAACTATGGCTACACCTTC,CASSPDGGLQINYGYTF
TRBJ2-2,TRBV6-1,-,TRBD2,TGTGCCAGCAGCCCTAGGACTAGCAACACCGGGGAGCTGTTTTTT,CASSPRTSNTGELFF